Below, 15 T cell receptor beta chains from the same sample are listed, as sequenced in a study of neoadjuvant anti-PD-1 for oral cavity cancer. Generated by immunoSEQ multiplex PCR, the TCRdb table keeps only in-frame clones and is missing some. The sample contains some 15,000 clones, about two thirds of which appear only once. The material sequenced was PBMCs, taken before nivolumab (anti-PD-1) treatment. These receptors were taken from a person aged 40 to 85 with oral cavity squamous cell carcinoma.

The sample holds a few counts of this clone. This sequence joins TRBV19 and TRBJ1-6, with D hard to call. Trimming removed 0 bases from V and 9 bases from J, with 9 bases in between. The germline gives CDR1 LNHDA, CDR2 SQIVND (reference sequence). The CDR3 is made up of 14 amino acids. The CDR3 loop is CASSIEVGGSPLHF. As DNA, the CDR3 is TGTGCCAGTAGTATAGAGGTAGGAGGTTCACCCCTCCACTTT.

The J gene is TRBJ2-2, the V gene TRBV19; 8 bases match TRBD1. From germline, CDR1 is LNHDA and CDR2 SQIVND (reference sequence). CDR3 length: 15 residues. V was pared by 9 bases and J by 7 bases, with 13 bases of the junction left unmatched. This CDR3 reads CARSSGQEADGELFF. In nucleotides, the CDR3 is TGTGCCAGGTCATCGGGACAGGAGGCCGACGGGGAGCTGTTTTTT.

This chain joins TRBV27 and TRBJ1-4, with 8 positions matching TRBD1. Germline lookup yields CDR1 MNHEY and CDR2 SMNVEV (reference sequence). This CDR3 has 16 amino acids. V shed 6 bases, J shed 2 bases, and the junction held 8 bases outside the gene matches. The CDR3 DNA reads as TGTGCCAGCAGCCTGGGGACAGGAACTACTAATGAAAAACTGTTTTTT. Its translation: CASSLGTGTTNEKLFF.

The V gene is TRBV10-3, the J gene TRBJ1-5; D gene unclear. Looked up from germline, CDR1 is ENHRY and CDR2 is SYGVKD. The CDR3 length is 13 residues. V dropped 2 bases and J dropped 4 bases, with 6 bases sitting between them. The chain's CDR3 is CAISEIENQPQHF. The CDR3 DNA reads TGTGCCATCAGTGAGATTGAAAATCAGCCCCAGCATTTT.

There are a few counts of this clone. This sequence joins TRBV5-1 and TRBJ1-4; D is ambiguous. The germline V gene has CDR1 SGHRS and CDR2 YFSETQ. The CDR3 loop spans 14 amino acids. V was cut by 4 bases and J by 0 bases, with 7 bases left in between. The DNA for the CDR3 is TGCGCCAGCAGCACGGGGACAACTAATGAAAAACTGTTTTTT. Protein product: CASSTGTTNEKLFF.

The chain is built from TRBV5-4 and TRBJ1-1, with no clear D. Trimming left V 1 base short and J 2 bases short, with 12 bases between. The CDR3 is made up of 15 amino acids. The germline gives CDR1 SGHNT, CDR2 YYREEE (reference sequence). The CDR3 region has the DNA TGTGCCAGCAGCTTGCCTTTGGCGGGTAACACTGAAGCTTTCTTT. Its protein is CASSLPLAGNTEAFF.

The gene calls are TRBV7-7 and TRBJ1-5, with D possibly matching TRBD1 (5 bases). V lost 3 bases and J lost 4, with 16 bases in between. The CDR3 loop spans 16 amino acids. CDR1 is SSHAT and CDR2 is FNYEAQ in the germline V gene (reference sequence). The CDR3 spells CASSFRTRRGNQPQHF. The CDR3 DNA sequence: TGTGCCAGCAGCTTCCGGACAAGGAGAGGGAATCAGCCCCAGCATTTT. Full variable domain (rest looked up from reference TRBV7-7 and TRBJ1-5): GAGVSQSPRYKVTKRGQDVTLRCDPISSHATLYWYQQALGQGPEFLTYFNYEAQPDKSGLPSDRFSAERPEGSISTLTIQRTEQRDSAMYRCASSFRTRRGNQPQHFGDGTRLSIL.

The chain joins TRBV5-6 to TRBJ1-3, with 7 nucleotides matching TRBD1. J lost 2 bases, V lost 4 bases, and 6 bases had no gene match. Germline V gives CDR1 SGHDT, CDR2 YYEEEE. The CDR3 has 15 residues. The CDR3 DNA is TGTGCCAGCAGCCTGACGACAGGGACTGGAAACACCATATATTTT. Encoded protein: CASSLTTGTGNTIYF.

The rearrangement uses TRBV19 and TRBJ2-1; D might be TRBD2 (7 bases). V lost 1 base, J lost 10 bases, and 14 bases lay in between. The CDR3 extends over 14 amino acids. Germline V gene sequence: CDR1 LNHDA, CDR2 SQIVND (reference sequence). This chain's CDR3 is CASSIVGGVREQFF. CDR3 in DNA: TGTGCCAGTAGTATAGTAGGGGGGGTCAGGGAGCAGTTCTTC.

CDR3 DNA: TGTGCCAGCAGTGAAGGTCTTTCGGGTTCACCCCTCCACTTT. It translates to CASSEGLSGSPLHF. The chain is built from TRBV25-1 and TRBJ1-6, with D uncertain. V lost 2 bases, J lost 9 bases, and 11 bases lay in between. Germline V CDR1 and CDR2: MGHDK, SYGVNS. The CDR3 length is 14 residues.

Here the CDR3 reads CASRGVSYQETQYF. In DNA form, the CDR3 reads TGTGCCAGCAGGGGGGTTTCGTACCAAGAGACCCAGTACTTC. V usage is TRBV11-2 and J usage is TRBJ2-5; D assignment may be TRBD1 or TRBD2 (5 bases each). In germline, CDR1 is SGHAT, CDR2 FQNNGV. The CDR3 has 14 amino acids. V was trimmed by 6 bases and J by 0 bases, leaving 11 bases between them.

The chain carries TRBV4-1 and TRBJ1-6; D remains ambiguous. Germline V gene sequence: CDR1 MGHRA, CDR2 YSYEKL. The CDR3 is 14 amino acids. The ends were cut back, 8 bases at V and 1 base at J, with 9 bases in the middle. CDR3 nucleotides: TGCGCCAGCGGGTTAGGGTCCTATAATTCACCCCTCCACTTT. This sequence encodes CASGLGSYNSPLHF.

There are a few counts of this clone. This chain connects TRBV5-6 to TRBJ1-1; D is undetermined. Germline assignment: CDR1 SGHDT and CDR2 YYEEEE. The length of the CDR3 is 12 residues. The V and J ends lost 2 bases and 4 bases respectively, with 6 bases between them. CDR3 nucleotides: TGTGCCAGCAGCTTACCGTCCACTGAAGCTTTCTTT. Its translation is CASSLPSTEAFF.

The chain joins TRBV6-6 to TRBJ2-5; TRBD2 is a possible D gene (6 bases). V dropped 2 bases and J dropped 1 base, with 14 bases sitting between them. Germline loops: CDR1 MNHNY, CDR2 SVGAGI (reference sequence). This CDR3 is 16 amino acids long. The CDR3 DNA reads TGTGCCAGCAGTTACAGATTAGCGGATCTCCAAGAGACCCAGTACTTC. As protein: CASSYRLADLQETQYF.

The V call is TRBV5-1, the J call TRBJ2-7; no clear D. The CDR3 covers 12 residues. V dropped 4 bases and J dropped 2 bases, with 7 bases sitting between them. The germline V gene has CDR1 SGHRS and CDR2 YFSETQ. The CDR3 protein is CASSKGTYEQYF. The CDR3 DNA reads as TGCGCCAGCAGCAAGGGCACCTACGAGCAGTACTTC.